Listed below are T cell receptor beta chains from one sample, sequenced in a study of T cells in tuberculosis. The data were produced by immunoSEQ multiplex PCR, yet TCRdb's version contains in-frame clones alone and is incomplete. Seen here are about 49,000 clones, 90% to 95% observed once, and the top ten hold 1.4%. The material sequenced was PBMCs, taken at tuberculosis diagnosis. These receptors all come from an adult with tuberculosis. Both conserved end residues are part of each CDR3. A D gene is named only where the DNA matches it firmly. Clone size is not always given. Where it is, it says once, few, many or a class for expanded clones.

j_call | d_call | v_call | clone_size | cdr3_aa | cdr3_nt
TRBJ2-4 | . | TRBV27 | . | CASSLYIALAKNIQYF | TGTGCCAGCAGTTTATACATCGCTCTAGCCAAAAACATTCAGTACTTC
TRBJ1-5 | TRBD1 | TRBV30 | . | CAWGTGHNQPQHF | TGTGCCTGGGGGACAGGCCACAATCAGCCCCAGCATTTT
TRBJ2-3 | TRBD1 | TRBV19 | . | CATKKDRTDTQYF | TGTGCCACCAAAAAGGACAGGACAGATACGCAGTATTTT
TRBJ2-1 | TRBD2 | TRBV30 | . | CAWSPVLAGGHEQFF | TGTGCCTGGAGTCCAGTACTAGCGGGAGGCCATGAGCAGTTCTTC
TRBJ2-1 | TRBD2 | TRBV7-2 | . | CASIAGDYNEQFF | TGTGCCAGCATAGCGGGGGACTACAATGAGCAGTTCTTC
TRBJ1-4 | . | TRBV18 | . | CASSPRQGMTNEKLFF | TGTGCCAGCTCACCACGTCAGGGCATGACTAATGAAAAACTGTTTTTT
TRBJ1-2 | TRBD1 | TRBV30 | . | CAWSRGGTEVRYTF | TGTGCCTGGTCCCGAGGGGGGACAGAAGTTCGCTACACCTTC
TRBJ2-1 | TRBD2 | TRBV7-3 | . | CASSLGRLAGYNEQFF | TGTGCCAGCAGCTTAGGGCGGCTAGCGGGATACAATGAGCAGTTCTTC
TRBJ1-5 | . | TRBV28 | . | CASSFYSSNQPQHF | TGTGCCAGCAGTTTCTACAGTAGCAATCAGCCCCAGCATTTT
TRBJ2-3 | . | TRBV9 | . | CASSVGVGTDTQYF | TGTGCCAGCAGCGTTGGAGTTGGCACAGATACGCAGTATTTT
TRBJ1-2 | . | TRBV7-8 | . | CASSIRQNYGYTF | TGTGCCAGCAGCATCCGACAGAACTATGGCTACACCTTC
TRBJ2-7 | TRBD1 | TRBV4-3 | . | CASSRPGTGAYEQYF | TGCGCCAGCAGCCGCCCCGGGACAGGGGCCTACGAGCAGTACTTC
TRBJ2-1 | . | TRBV7-3 | . | CASSAQTGTSEQFF | TGTGCCAGCAGCGCCCAAACAGGGACCTCCGAGCAGTTCTTC
TRBJ2-5 | . | TRBV4-2 | once | CASSQGPQETQYF | TGTGCCAGCAGCCAAGGGCCTCAAGAGACCCAGTACTTC
TRBJ2-7 | TRBD2 | TRBV29-1 | . | CSVGGGSSYEQYF | TGCAGCGTTGGGGGCGGGAGCTCCTACGAGCAGTACTTC
TRBJ1-2 | . | TRBV28 | . | CASSLYRNYGYTF | TGTGCCAGCAGTCTTTACAGAAACTATGGCTACACCTTC
TRBJ2-3 | . | TRBV29-1 | . | CSGGRKVADTQYF | TGCAGCGGAGGAAGGAAAGTAGCGGATACGCAGTATTTT
TRBJ2-1 | TRBD2 | TRBV30 | . | CAWTRLAGGMGSNEQFF | TGTGCCTGGACTCGGCTAGCGGGAGGGATGGGGTCCAATGAGCAGTTCTTC
TRBJ1-4 | . | TRBV4-3 | . | CASSQVAGIGEKLFF | TGCGCCAGCAGCCAAGTAGCAGGGATAGGCGAAAAACTGTTTTTT
TRBJ1-1 | . | TRBV30 | . | CAWSVGGDTEAFF | TGTGCCTGGAGTGTAGGAGGGGATACTGAAGCTTTCTTT
TRBJ2-7 | . | TRBV28 | . | CASKGVSMPLKDYEQYF | TGTGCCAGCAAGGGGGTCAGTATGCCACTCAAGGACTACGAGCAGTACTTC
TRBJ2-1 | TRBD2 | TRBV9 | . | CASSPRGDGRAYNEQFF | TGTGCCAGCAGCCCCCGGGGTGACGGGAGGGCCTACAATGAGCAGTTCTTC
TRBJ2-1 | TRBD2 | TRBV19 | once | CASSKTPGLAGGSSYNEQFF | TGTGCCAGTAGTAAAACCCCCGGACTAGCGGGAGGGAGCTCCTACAATGAGCAGTTCTTC
TRBJ2-7 | TRBD1 | TRBV28 | . | CAIRDRSSYEQYF | TGTGCCATCAGGGACAGGAGCTCCTACGAGCAGTACTTC
TRBJ2-7 | TRBD2 | TRBV9 | . | CASSVADSGGNYEQYF | TGTGCCAGCAGCGTAGCTGACTCGGGAGGGAACTACGAGCAGTACTTC
TRBJ1-1 | . | TRBV6-5 | . | CASSIGTSNTEAFF | TGTGCCAGCAGTATCGGGACATCTAACACTGAAGCTTTCTTT
TRBJ1-2 | . | TRBV30 | . | CAWSAGRYYGYTF | TGTGCCTGGAGTGCTGGCAGATACTATGGCTACACCTTC
TRBJ2-5 | TRBD1 | TRBV7-6 | . | CASSLDRARETQYF | TGTGCCAGCAGCTTGGACAGGGCTCGGGAGACCCAGTACTTC
TRBJ2-1 | . | TRBV5-1 | . | CASSFLGGRTGNNEQFF | TGCGCCAGCAGCTTTCTCGGTGGTCGGACGGGAAACAATGAGCAGTTCTTC